The rows below give T cell receptor beta chains drawn from one sample of a study of blood T cells in healthy people across ages. MiXCR was run by TCRdb on the 5' RACE reads, yielding one entry per CDR3 protein. The sample records roughly 550,000 distinct CDR3 sequences, approximately 25% being singletons. The same specimen was also included in a second study, on T cells of mothers and their children.

Source material: blood. The receptors were sampled from a boy younger than 18 in good health. Each CDR3 is given without its conserved first and last residue.

v_gene	j_gene	CDR3aa
TRBV14	TRBJ2-1	ASSRPGSASGTSGSSYNEQF
TRBV3-1	TRBJ2-2	ASSQVLAGTNTGELF
TRBV5-1	TRBJ2-1	ASSDNRGGFYNEQF
TRBV6-2/TRBV6-3	TRBJ1-5	ASSSFGGGQPQH
TRBV28	TRBJ1-1	ASSLTTAGGGTEAF
TRBV6-2/TRBV6-3	TRBJ2-7	ASSTVYEQY
TRBV24-1	TRBJ1-6	ATSPDSNSPLH
TRBV5-1	TRBJ2-3	ASSLEAGDTDTQY
TRBV7-9	TRBJ1-1	ASSLPGLGTEAF
TRBV20-1	-	SATGLAGSEQY
TRBV5-1	-	ASSSDSHSYEQY
TRBV18	TRBJ2-7	ASSPNHRGEQY
TRBV4-3	TRBJ2-1	ASSQDYSSHNEQF
TRBV7-9	TRBJ2-5	ASTPARQETQY
TRBV7-2	TRBJ2-1	ASGASGPPTYNEQF
TRBV20-1	TRBJ2-1	SASPEQF
TRBV6-2/TRBV6-3	TRBJ2-3	ASSRTFRWDTQY
TRBV7-9	-	ASSFWDRDHEQY
TRBV4-1	TRBJ2-7	ASSQLVAGGSYEQY
TRBV12-3/TRBV12-4	TRBJ1-3	ASSLRRFSGNTIY
TRBV28	TRBJ1-1	ASSPPMARAF
TRBV11-3	TRBJ2-1	ASSLMGEF
TRBV21-1	TRBJ2-3	ASSIDLPDTQY
TRBV20-1	TRBJ2-1	SSFGGRAFYNEQF
TRBV6-2/TRBV6-3	TRBJ2-3	ASSYGLGGLTDTQY
TRBV7-9	TRBJ2-3	AITGGPLLGASTDTQY
TRBV14	TRBJ1-2	ASSQDSFPGGIYGYT
TRBV12-3/TRBV12-4	TRBJ2-3	ASSRVADTQY
TRBV7-2	TRBJ2-3	ASSRASGLFRPTDTQY
TRBV10-3	TRBJ2-3	AISAPGQGTDTQY
TRBV7-9	TRBJ1-2	ASSTQGFNYGYT
TRBV7-8	TRBJ2-5	ASSSPGNRETQY
TRBV4-3	TRBJ2-7	ASSHQTGDEQY
TRBV20-1	-	SARAGVDYEQY
TRBV11-2	TRBJ2-2	ASSAVRGQYGGELF
TRBV3-1	TRBJ2-1	ASSHRLAGARGNEQF
TRBV6-4	TRBJ2-5	ASSEEEGETQY
TRBV7-2	TRBJ2-3	ASSLGWSGNARGPSTDTQY
TRBV23-1	TRBJ1-2	ASRRNRGRRDYGYT
TRBV10-3	TRBJ1-1	ATKRETDLNTEAF
TRBV11-2	TRBJ2-7	ASKRDRSSYEQY
TRBV28	TRBJ2-7	ASSPSGTGPFEQY
TRBV7-2	TRBJ1-3	ASSLFAGNTIY
TRBV6-5	TRBJ1-5	ATGQGANQPQH
TRBV6-1	TRBJ2-7	ASNPAGDYEQY
TRBV27	TRBJ1-1	ASSSGVRDTEAF
TRBV7-2	TRBJ1-4	ASSLGRESEKLF
TRBV5-1	TRBJ2-1	ASSLFEGRRLMSSYNEQF
TRBV12-3/TRBV12-4	TRBJ2-3	ASSPPSVDTQY
TRBV4-3	TRBJ2-5	ASSLGTGPQETQY
TRBV4-1	TRBJ1-1	ASSQETVNTEAF
TRBV28	TRBJ2-2	ASSRGFANTGELF
TRBV12-3/TRBV12-4	TRBJ2-7	ASSFGMSASSYEQY
TRBV28	TRBJ2-3	AGSRGGPDTQY
TRBV28	TRBJ2-4	ASSPAGTGELAKNIQY
TRBV6-5	TRBJ1-2	ASSFHYGQGLNYGYT
TRBV5-1	TRBJ2-1	ASSLVTQGANEQF
TRBV6-2/TRBV6-3	TRBJ2-7	ASNPRGRQGTEQY